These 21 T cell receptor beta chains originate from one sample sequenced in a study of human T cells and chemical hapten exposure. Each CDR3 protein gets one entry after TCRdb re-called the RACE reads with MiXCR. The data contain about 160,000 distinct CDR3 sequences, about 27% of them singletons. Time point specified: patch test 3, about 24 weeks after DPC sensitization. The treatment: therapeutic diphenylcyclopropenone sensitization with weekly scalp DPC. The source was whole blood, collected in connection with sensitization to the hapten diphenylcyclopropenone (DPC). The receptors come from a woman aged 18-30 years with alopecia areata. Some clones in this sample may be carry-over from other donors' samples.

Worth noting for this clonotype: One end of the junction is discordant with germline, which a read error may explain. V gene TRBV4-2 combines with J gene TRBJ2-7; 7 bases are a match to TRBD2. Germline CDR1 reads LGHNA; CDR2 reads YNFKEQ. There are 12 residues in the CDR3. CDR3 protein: CASSQEKGRVRF. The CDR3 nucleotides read TGTGCCAGCAGCCAAGAAAAAGGGAGGGTACGTTTC.

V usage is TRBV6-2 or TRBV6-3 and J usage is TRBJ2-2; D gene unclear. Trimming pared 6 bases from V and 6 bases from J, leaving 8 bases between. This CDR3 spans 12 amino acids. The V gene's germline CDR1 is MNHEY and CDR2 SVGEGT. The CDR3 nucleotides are TGTGCCAGCAGGGATGGACCCGGGGAGCTGTTTTTT. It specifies CASRDGPGELFF.

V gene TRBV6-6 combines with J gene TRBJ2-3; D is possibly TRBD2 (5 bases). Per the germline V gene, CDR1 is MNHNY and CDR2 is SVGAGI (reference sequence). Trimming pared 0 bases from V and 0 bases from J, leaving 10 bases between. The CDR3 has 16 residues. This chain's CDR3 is CASSYSGLASTDTQYF. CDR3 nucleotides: TGTGCCAGCAGTTACTCTGGTCTAGCCAGCACAGATACGCAGTATTTT.

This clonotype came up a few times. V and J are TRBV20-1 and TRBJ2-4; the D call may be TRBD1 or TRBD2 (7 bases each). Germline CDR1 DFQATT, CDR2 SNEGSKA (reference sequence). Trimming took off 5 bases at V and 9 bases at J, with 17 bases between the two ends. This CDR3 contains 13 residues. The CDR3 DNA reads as TGCAGTGCTGGTCGGGCAGGGGGGGCCATTCAGTACTTC. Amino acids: CSAGRAGGAIQYF.

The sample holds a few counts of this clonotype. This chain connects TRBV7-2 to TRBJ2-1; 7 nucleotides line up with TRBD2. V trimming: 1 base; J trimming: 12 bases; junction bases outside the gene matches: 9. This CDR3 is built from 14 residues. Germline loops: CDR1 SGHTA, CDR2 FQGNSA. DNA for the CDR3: TGTGCCAGCAGCTTAGTCCGGCTAGCGGAGATGCAGTTCTTC. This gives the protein CASSLVRLAEMQFF.

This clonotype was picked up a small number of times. The CDR3 coding sequence is TGCAGTGCTAGAGAGCCCTACACCCAAGAGACCCAGTACTTC. This encodes CSAREPYTQETQYF. V usage is TRBV20-1 and J usage is TRBJ2-5; no firm D call. The CDR3 spans 14 residues. The V end was cut by 0 bases, the J end by 1 base, with 9 bases between. Looked up from germline, CDR1 is DFQATT and CDR2 is SNEGSKA (reference sequence).

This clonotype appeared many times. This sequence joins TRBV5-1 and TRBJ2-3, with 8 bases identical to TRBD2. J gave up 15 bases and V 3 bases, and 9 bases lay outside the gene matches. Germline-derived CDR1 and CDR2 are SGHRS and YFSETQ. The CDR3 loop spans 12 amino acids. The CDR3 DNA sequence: TGCGCCAGCAGCTCCGGGGGGGCTTTTTCTTATTTT. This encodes CASSSGGAFSYF.

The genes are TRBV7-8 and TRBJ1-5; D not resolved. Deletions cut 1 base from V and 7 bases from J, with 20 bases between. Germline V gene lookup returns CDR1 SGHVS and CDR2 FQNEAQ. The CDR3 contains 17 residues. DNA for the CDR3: TGTGCCAGCAGCTTAGAAGGTAGTCAGGCGGTCAGGCAGCCCCAGCATTTT. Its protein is CASSLEGSQAVRQPQHF.

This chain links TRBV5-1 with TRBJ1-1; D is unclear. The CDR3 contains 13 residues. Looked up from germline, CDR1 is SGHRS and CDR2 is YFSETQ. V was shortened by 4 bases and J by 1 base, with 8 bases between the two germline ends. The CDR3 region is CASSPLKNTEAFF. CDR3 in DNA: TGCGCCAGCAGCCCCCTGAAGAACACTGAAGCTTTCTTT.

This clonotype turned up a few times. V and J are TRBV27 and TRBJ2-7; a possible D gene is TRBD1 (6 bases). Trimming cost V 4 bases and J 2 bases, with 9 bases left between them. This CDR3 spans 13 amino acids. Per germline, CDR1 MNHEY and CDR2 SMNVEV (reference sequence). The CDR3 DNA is TGTGCCAGCAGTTACCGGACAGCCTACGAGCAGTACTTC. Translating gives CASSYRTAYEQYF.

The CDR3 protein is CASSQDVAGSSTDTQYF. The CDR3 DNA is TGTGCCAGCAGCCAAGATGTTGCTGGCTCTAGCACAGATACGCAGTATTTT. The J gene is TRBJ2-3, the V gene TRBV4-2; D gene unclear. This CDR3 has 17 amino acids. Germline CDR1 and CDR2: LGHNA and YNFKEQ. Deletions cut 0 bases from V and 0 bases from J, with 13 bases between.

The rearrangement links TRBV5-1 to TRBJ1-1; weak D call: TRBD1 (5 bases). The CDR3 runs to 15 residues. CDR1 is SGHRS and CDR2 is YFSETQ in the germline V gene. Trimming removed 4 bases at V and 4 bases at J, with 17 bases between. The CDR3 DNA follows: TGCGCCAGCAGCGGGAGGGGCGGAGGGGCCACTGAAGCTTTCTTT. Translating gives CASSGRGGGATEAFF.

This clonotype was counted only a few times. The CDR3 region has the DNA TGTGCCAGCAGCGCCGATAGACGTGGGGATCGGCCCCAGCATTTT. This sequence encodes CASSADRRGDRPQHF. The V and J genes are TRBV2 and TRBJ1-5; D unresolved. Trimming shortened V by 6 bases and J by 9 bases, and 21 bases separated the two germline ends. The CDR3 spans 15 residues. Germline assignment: CDR1 SNHLY and CDR2 FYNNEI.

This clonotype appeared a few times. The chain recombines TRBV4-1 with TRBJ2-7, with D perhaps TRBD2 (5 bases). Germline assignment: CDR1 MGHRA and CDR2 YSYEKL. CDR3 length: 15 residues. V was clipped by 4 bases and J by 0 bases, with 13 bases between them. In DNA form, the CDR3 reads TGCGCCAGCAGCCGGCTGACTACAATCTCCTACGAGCAGTACTTC. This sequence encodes CASSRLTTISYEQYF.

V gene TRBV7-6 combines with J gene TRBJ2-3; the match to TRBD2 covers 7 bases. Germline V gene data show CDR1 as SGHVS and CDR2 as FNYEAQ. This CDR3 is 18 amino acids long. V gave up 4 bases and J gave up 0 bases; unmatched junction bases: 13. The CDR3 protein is CASSYMIRAGTSTDTQYF. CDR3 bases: TGTGCCAGCAGCTATATGATCCGAGCGGGGACTAGCACAGATACGCAGTATTTT.

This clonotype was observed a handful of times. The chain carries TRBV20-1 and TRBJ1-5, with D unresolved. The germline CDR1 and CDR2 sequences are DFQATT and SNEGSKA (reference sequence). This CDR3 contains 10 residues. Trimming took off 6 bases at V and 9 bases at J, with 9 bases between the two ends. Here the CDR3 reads CSATLGPQHF. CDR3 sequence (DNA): TGCAGTGCGACCCTAGGGCCCCAGCATTTT.

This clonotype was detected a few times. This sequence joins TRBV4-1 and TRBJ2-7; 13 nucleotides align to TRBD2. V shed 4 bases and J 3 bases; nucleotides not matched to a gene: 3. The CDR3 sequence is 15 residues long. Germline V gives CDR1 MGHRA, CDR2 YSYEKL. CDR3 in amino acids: CASSPGLAGRYEQYF. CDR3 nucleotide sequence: TGCGCCAGCAGCCCGGGACTAGCGGGGCGCTACGAGCAGTACTTC.

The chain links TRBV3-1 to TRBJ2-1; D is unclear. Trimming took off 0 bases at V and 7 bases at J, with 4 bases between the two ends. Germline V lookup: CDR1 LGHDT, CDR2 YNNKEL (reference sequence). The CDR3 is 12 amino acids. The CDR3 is CASSQDWNEQFF. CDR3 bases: TGTGCCAGCAGCCAAGACTGGAATGAGCAGTTCTTC.

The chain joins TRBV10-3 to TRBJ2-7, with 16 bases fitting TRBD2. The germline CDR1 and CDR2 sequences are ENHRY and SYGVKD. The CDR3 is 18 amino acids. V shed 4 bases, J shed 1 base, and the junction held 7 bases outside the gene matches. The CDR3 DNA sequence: TGTGCCATCAGTGTCCCGGGACTAGCGGGAGGGCCGTCCTACGAGCAGTACTTC. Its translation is CAISVPGLAGGPSYEQYF.

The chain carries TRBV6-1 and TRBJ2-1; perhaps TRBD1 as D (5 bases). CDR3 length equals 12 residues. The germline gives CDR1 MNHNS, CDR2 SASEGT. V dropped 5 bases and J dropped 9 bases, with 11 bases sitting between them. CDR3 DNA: TGTGCCAGCAGTCAGGGTCAGGGTGAGCAGTTCTTC. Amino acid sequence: CASSQGQGEQFF.

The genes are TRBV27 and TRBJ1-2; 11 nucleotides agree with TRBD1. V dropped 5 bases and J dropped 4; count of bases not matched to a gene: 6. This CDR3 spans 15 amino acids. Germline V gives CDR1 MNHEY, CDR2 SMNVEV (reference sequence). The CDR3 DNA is TGTGCCAGCAGTGCCGGGACAGGGGGTACCTATGGCTACACCTTC. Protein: CASSAGTGGTYGYTF.